Below, 3 T cell receptor beta chains from the same sample are listed, as sequenced in a study of shared clonotypes between healthy human individuals. Data came from immunoSEQ multiplex PCR; TCRdb stores just in-frame clones and leaves some out. Here the sample spans around 500,000 clones, 65% to 80% being singletons. Sequencing input: PBMCs. The receptor set was obtained from a woman aged 35 to 49 in good health. Some clones in this sample may be carry-over from other donors' samples.

CDR3 loop: CASSYGGTGETYEQYF. The CDR3 nucleotides read TGTGCCAGCAGTTATGGTGGGACAGGGGAAACCTACGAGCAGTACTTC. The chain joins TRBV28 to TRBJ2-7; 10 bases align to TRBD1. The CDR3 extends over 16 amino acids. The germline V gene encodes CDR1 MDHEN and CDR2 SYDVKM. Trimming took 4 bases from V and 2 from J; bases not matched to a gene: 8.

The V and J genes are TRBV10-3 and TRBJ2-7; D may be TRBD2 (5 bases). Germline CDR1 ENHRY, CDR2 SYGVKD. The CDR3 loop spans 11 amino acids. V was cut by 8 bases and J by 7 bases, with 12 bases left in between. For the CDR3, the DNA is TGTGCCATCGGTACTAGTTGGGAGCAGTACTTC. Translating it yields CAIGTSWEQYF.

A single count supports this clone. The chain is built from TRBV4-1 and TRBJ2-2, with D possibly matching TRBD2 (5 bases). This CDR3 has 18 amino acids. The germline CDR1 and CDR2 sequences are MGHRA and YSYEKL. The ends were cut back, 0 bases at V and 5 bases at J, with 19 bases in the middle. The CDR3 protein is CASSQDGPVLATTGELFF. The CDR3 DNA reads TGCGCCAGCAGCCAAGATGGCCCCGTGCTAGCAACAACCGGGGAGCTGTTTTTT.